Listed below are T cell receptor beta chains from one sample, sequenced in a study of T cells in Graves' hyperthyroidism and ophthalmopathy. TCRdb analysed the multiplex PCR reads with MiXCR anew, one entry per CDR3 protein. Among 93,000 or so distinct CDR3 sequences, roughly 44% were seen once, and the ten largest hold approximately 27%. Sequenced sample: blood. These receptors were collected from a man aged 40-49 years with Graves' hyperthyroidism. Both conserved end residues are part of each CDR3. D genes are given only for firm matches. Size values are once, few and many counts, or a class for expanded clones, and some rows have none.

clone size: .
D gene: .
J gene: TRBJ2-7
V gene: TRBV7-9
CDR3 DNA: TGTGCCAGCAGCCACCGACTCAGGGTTGGCTACGAGCAGTACTTC
CDR3 protein: CASSHRLRVGYEQYF

clone size: many
D gene: .
J gene: TRBJ2-1
V gene: TRBV7-9
CDR3 DNA: TGTGCCAGCAGATCCGGTGGGACGCAGCAGTTCTTC
CDR3 protein: CASRSGGTQQFF

clone size: .
D gene: TRBD2
J gene: TRBJ2-1
V gene: TRBV29-1
CDR3 DNA: TGCAGCGCAAGAGCGGGGGTGGATGAGCAGTTCTTC
CDR3 protein: CSARAGVDEQFF

clone size: few
D gene: .
J gene: TRBJ1-1
V gene: TRBV27
CDR3 DNA: TGTGCCAGCAGCAGAAAGCCTGGGAACACTGAAGCTTTCTTT
CDR3 protein: CASSRKPGNTEAFF

clone size: many
D gene: .
J gene: TRBJ1-1
V gene: TRBV6-5
CDR3 DNA: TGTGCCAGCAGCCTCGAGGGGAACACTGAAGCTTTCTTT
CDR3 protein: CASSLEGNTEAFF

clone size: many
D gene: TRBD1
J gene: TRBJ1-3
V gene: TRBV5-6
CDR3 DNA: TGTGCCAGCAGCCTACAGGGGACTGGAAACACCATATATTTT
CDR3 protein: CASSLQGTGNTIYF

clone size: many
D gene: .
J gene: TRBJ2-5
V gene: TRBV9
CDR3 DNA: TGTGCCAGCAGCGTCGGGGGGCGCGACGAGACCCAGTACTTC
CDR3 protein: CASSVGGRDETQYF

clone size: .
D gene: .
J gene: TRBJ1-2
V gene: TRBV7-8
CDR3 DNA: TGTGCCAGCAGCTTTCTCGGTGGTCGAGGGTACTATGGCTACACCTTC
CDR3 protein: CASSFLGGRGYYGYTF

clone size: many
D gene: TRBD2
J gene: TRBJ2-3
V gene: TRBV5-8
CDR3 DNA: TGTGCCAGCAACAACTTGGCTAGCGGGATTGTGACAGATACGCAGTATTTT
CDR3 protein: CASNNLASGIVTDTQYF

clone size: many
D gene: TRBD1
J gene: TRBJ1-5
V gene: TRBV20-1
CDR3 DNA: TGCAGTGCTAGAGGCGGACAGGGGGCTTGGCAGCCCCAGCATTTT
CDR3 protein: CSARGGQGAWQPQHF

clone size: .
D gene: .
J gene: TRBJ1-6
V gene: TRBV19
CDR3 DNA: TGTGCCAGTATGCCGGGGGCACCTAGTTCACCCCTCCACTTT
CDR3 protein: CASMPGAPSSPLHF

clone size: once
D gene: TRBD1
J gene: TRBJ1-1
V gene: TRBV20-1
CDR3 DNA: TGCAGTGCTAGGGGGACAGGGTGGACCACGGAAGCTTTCTTT
CDR3 protein: CSARGTGWTTEAFF

clone size: many
D gene: TRBD2
J gene: TRBJ2-7
V gene: TRBV7-3
CDR3 DNA: TGTGCCAGCAGCATAGCGGGAGGGCCCTACGAGCAGTACTTC
CDR3 protein: CASSIAGGPYEQYF

clone size: .
D gene: TRBD1
J gene: TRBJ2-1
V gene: TRBV2
CDR3 DNA: TGTGCCAGCAGGAACGGGACAGGGGGGAATGAGCAGTTCTTC
CDR3 protein: CASRNGTGGNEQFF

clone size: once
D gene: .
J gene: TRBJ1-2
V gene: TRBV5-8
CDR3 DNA: TGTGCCAGCAGGTTTCCTTCTTCGGGCTACACCTTC
CDR3 protein: CASRFPSSGYTF

clone size: many
D gene: TRBD2
J gene: TRBJ2-7
V gene: TRBV12-3/TRBV12-4
CDR3 DNA: TGTGCCAGCAGTTTAAGTGGACTAGCGGACGAGCAGTACTTC
CDR3 protein: CASSLSGLADEQYF

clone size: many
D gene: .
J gene: TRBJ1-5
V gene: TRBV19
CDR3 DNA: TGTGCCAGTAATTCCTATGGTCAGCCCCAGCATTTT
CDR3 protein: CASNSYGQPQHF

clone size: .
D gene: .
J gene: TRBJ2-7
V gene: TRBV10-1
CDR3 DNA: TGCGCCAGCAGTGAGTCGAGAGACTGGCTTAGCTCCTACGAGCAGTACTTC
CDR3 protein: CASSESRDWLSSYEQYF

clone size: once
D gene: TRBD2
J gene: TRBJ2-1
V gene: TRBV25-1
CDR3 DNA: TGTGCCAGCAGGGTACTAGCGGGAGGGTGGGATGAGCAGTTCTTC
CDR3 protein: CASRVLAGGWDEQFF

clone size: few
D gene: .
J gene: TRBJ2-3
V gene: TRBV18
CDR3 DNA: TGTGCCAGCTCCCTCCGACAAACAGATACGCAGTATTTT
CDR3 protein: CASSLRQTDTQYF

clone size: many
D gene: .
J gene: TRBJ2-3
V gene: TRBV9
CDR3 DNA: TGTGCCAGCAGCGTAGACGGTAGCACAGATACGCAGTATTTT
CDR3 protein: CASSVDGSTDTQYF

clone size: .
D gene: TRBD2
J gene: TRBJ2-5
V gene: TRBV30
CDR3 DNA: TGTGCCTGGAGCCCCCCCAGCGGGGGGATCCAAGAGACCCAGTACTTC
CDR3 protein: CAWSPPSGGIQETQYF

clone size: few
D gene: .
J gene: TRBJ1-1
V gene: TRBV29-1
CDR3 DNA: TGCAGCGTTGATCTTCAGGTTGAAGCTTTCTTT
CDR3 protein: CSVDLQVEAFF

clone size: many
D gene: TRBD2
J gene: TRBJ2-1
V gene: TRBV2
CDR3 DNA: TGTGCCAGCAGTGAAGCGCTTGAGACTAGCTCCAATGAGCAGTTCTTC
CDR3 protein: CASSEALETSSNEQFF

clone size: .
D gene: .
J gene: TRBJ1-4
V gene: TRBV6-1
CDR3 DNA: TGTGCCAGCAGTATACAGGGTACTAATGAAAAACTGTTTTTT
CDR3 protein: CASSIQGTNEKLFF

clone size: many
D gene: TRBD1
J gene: TRBJ2-7
V gene: TRBV20-1
CDR3 DNA: TGCAGTGCTAGAGAAGGGACAGGGGGCCTCGAGCAGTACTTC
CDR3 protein: CSAREGTGGLEQYF

clone size: many
D gene: TRBD1
J gene: TRBJ2-3
V gene: TRBV24-1
CDR3 DNA: TGTGCCACCAGTGATGCCCGACAGGGGAGGACAGATACGCAGTATTTT
CDR3 protein: CATSDARQGRTDTQYF

clone size: many
D gene: TRBD2
J gene: TRBJ2-3
V gene: TRBV20-1
CDR3 DNA: TGCAGTGCCCTGAGGAGGGAGGGCCAATATACGCAGTATTTT
CDR3 protein: CSALRREGQYTQYF

clone size: few
D gene: .
J gene: TRBJ1-2
V gene: TRBV18
CDR3 DNA: TGTGCCAGCTCACCACCGAACAGAGAGGATGGCTACACCTTC
CDR3 protein: CASSPPNREDGYTF

clone size: .
D gene: TRBD2
J gene: TRBJ2-7
V gene: TRBV10-1
CDR3 DNA: TGTGCCAGCAGCTGGGGGGGGAGTTTCCACGAGCAGTACTTC
CDR3 protein: CASSWGGSFHEQYF

clone size: many
D gene: TRBD2
J gene: TRBJ2-4
V gene: TRBV10-3
CDR3 DNA: TGTGCCATCAGTGATTCTAGCGGGAGTAAATACATTCAGTACTTC
CDR3 protein: CAISDSSGSKYIQYF

clone size: few
D gene: .
J gene: TRBJ1-1
V gene: TRBV30
CDR3 DNA: TGTGCCTGGAGTCTGGCGACTGAAGCTTTCTTT
CDR3 protein: CAWSLATEAFF

clone size: medium-sized
D gene: TRBD2
J gene: TRBJ2-1
V gene: TRBV25-1
CDR3 DNA: TGTGCCAGCAGCGGGACTAGCGTAAACAATGAGCAGTTCTTC
CDR3 protein: CASSGTSVNNEQFF

clone size: .
D gene: TRBD2
J gene: TRBJ2-7
V gene: TRBV15
CDR3 DNA: TGTGCCACCAGCAGAGGGACTAGCGGGATTCCCTACGAGCAGTACTTC
CDR3 protein: CATSRGTSGIPYEQYF

clone size: .
D gene: TRBD2
J gene: TRBJ2-3
V gene: TRBV6-2/TRBV6-3
CDR3 DNA: TGTGCCAGCGGTTACTCGGAGACTAGCGGGAGAAGGACAGATACGCAGTATTTT
CDR3 protein: CASGYSETSGRRTDTQYF

clone size: many
D gene: TRBD1
J gene: TRBJ1-4
V gene: TRBV5-1
CDR3 DNA: TGCGCCAGCAGCTCAGGACAGGCAGGAACTAATGAAAAACTGTTTTTT
CDR3 protein: CASSSGQAGTNEKLFF

clone size: many
D gene: .
J gene: TRBJ2-7
V gene: TRBV11-2
CDR3 DNA: TGTGCCAGCAGCTCCCTAGCCTACCGCTGGGAGCAGTACTTC
CDR3 protein: CASSSLAYRWEQYF

clone size: many
D gene: .
J gene: TRBJ1-1
V gene: TRBV9
CDR3 DNA: TGTGCCAGCAGCGTAGCTTCCGAGACTGAAGCTTTCTTT
CDR3 protein: CASSVASETEAFF

clone size: .
D gene: .
J gene: TRBJ1-4
V gene: TRBV27
CDR3 DNA: TGTGCCACCCGGACACTTAAAACTGAAAAACTGTTTTTT
CDR3 protein: CATRTLKTEKLFF

clone size: many
D gene: TRBD1
J gene: TRBJ2-1
V gene: TRBV2
CDR3 DNA: TGTGCCAGCCATACCGGGACAGAGACTTACAATGAGCAGTTCTTC
CDR3 protein: CASHTGTETYNEQFF

clone size: .
D gene: .
J gene: TRBJ2-3
V gene: TRBV20-1
CDR3 DNA: TGCAGTGCCAGAGAATTTGGTAGCACAGATACGCGGTATTTT
CDR3 protein: CSAREFGSTDTRYF

clone size: .
D gene: .
J gene: TRBJ2-7
V gene: TRBV30
CDR3 DNA: TGTGCCTGGAGGGGGCGGGGCTCCTACGAGCAGTACTTC
CDR3 protein: CAWRGRGSYEQYF

clone size: once
D gene: .
J gene: TRBJ2-5
V gene: TRBV5-4
CDR3 DNA: TGTGCCAGCAGCTTCGGAGGGATGGAGACCCAGTACTTC
CDR3 protein: CASSFGGMETQYF

clone size: many
D gene: .
J gene: TRBJ1-5
V gene: TRBV6-6
CDR3 DNA: TGTGCCAGCAGTTACTCGAGTGGGTTCACTCAGCCCCAGCATTTT
CDR3 protein: CASSYSSGFTQPQHF

clone size: .
D gene: TRBD1
J gene: TRBJ2-7
V gene: TRBV2
CDR3 DNA: TGTGCCAGCAGATTAACCGGGACAGGGGGCGAGCAGTACTTC
CDR3 protein: CASRLTGTGGEQYF

clone size: many
D gene: .
J gene: TRBJ2-7
V gene: TRBV20-1
CDR3 DNA: TGCAGTGCTTTGGGACTCCGGGATTACGAGCAGTACTTC
CDR3 protein: CSALGLRDYEQYF

clone size: .
D gene: .
J gene: TRBJ1-6
V gene: TRBV6-1
CDR3 DNA: TGTGCCAGCATCTGGTCAGATTATTCACCCCTCCACTTT
CDR3 protein: CASIWSDYSPLHF

clone size: many
D gene: .
J gene: TRBJ2-3
V gene: TRBV12-3/TRBV12-4
CDR3 DNA: TGTGCCAGACCTAGGACGGGATCAGATACGCAGTATTTT
CDR3 protein: CARPRTGSDTQYF

clone size: many
D gene: TRBD1
J gene: TRBJ1-6
V gene: TRBV13
CDR3 DNA: TGTGCCAGCACGATCCTCGGGACAGAAAATTCACCCCTCCACTTT
CDR3 protein: CASTILGTENSPLHF

clone size: .
D gene: .
J gene: TRBJ2-3
V gene: TRBV7-8
CDR3 DNA: TGTGCCAGCAGCCTACGGACTATTAATACGCAGTATTTT
CDR3 protein: CASSLRTINTQYF

clone size: .
D gene: TRBD1
J gene: TRBJ1-1
V gene: TRBV13
CDR3 DNA: TGTGCCAGCAGTTCCGGGACAGGGGTGAAAGGAGCTTTCTTT
CDR3 protein: CASSSGTGVKGAFF

clone size: .
D gene: .
J gene: TRBJ1-1
V gene: TRBV2
CDR3 DNA: TGTGCCAGCAGTGAATACTTTAGCGGACAGAACACTGAAGCTTTCTTT
CDR3 protein: CASSEYFSGQNTEAFF